This is a list of T cell receptor beta chains from one sample in a study of T cell responses to AZD1222 COVID-19 vaccine. Data came from immunoSEQ multiplex PCR; TCRdb stores just in-frame clones and leaves some out. This table holds more than 90,000 clones, roughly 86% found once. The input for sequencing was peripheral blood, taken 28 days after the second AZD1222 dose. Source of these receptors: an adult who received the AZD1222 COVID-19 vaccine. CDR3s leave out the opening cysteine and the closing phenylalanine or tryptophan.

len	v_gene	j_gene	CDR3aa
13	TRBV5-1	TRBJ2-7	ASSTGLAGGSEQY
6	TRBV30	TRBJ2-7	ASGEQY
14	TRBV15	TRBJ2-7	ATSRLDTGVGYEQY
12	TRBV5-3	TRBJ1-5	ARSLSEARIPQH
14	TRBV9	TRBJ2-7	ASSPRPFDRAYEQY
13	TRBV5-4	TRBJ2-1	ASSLDRGLHNEQF
11	TRBV10-3	TRBJ1-2	AIWDGENYGYT
13	TRBV2	TRBJ1-1	ASKRKGSANTEAF
13	TRBV7-2	TRBJ2-2	ASSLNSANTGELF
14	TRBV6-2/TRBV6-3	TRBJ2-5	ASSYTSGGVYETQY
13	TRBV5-4	TRBJ1-4	ASRSAGSTNEKLF
12	TRBV2	TRBJ1-5	ASTAMASNQPQH
14	TRBV30	TRBJ1-2	AWRGKPYEANYGYT
12	TRBV10-1	TRBJ2-1	ASSLQGAYNEQF
12	TRBV9	TRBJ1-1	ASSVYGMNTEAF
11	TRBV9	TRBJ1-4	ASSVAGDEKLF
14	TRBV24-1	TRBJ2-7	ATSDPNGQGLYEQY
14	TRBV18	TRBJ1-5	ASSPNQGAGDQPQH
12	TRBV7-2	TRBJ1-4	ASSLGGGDEKLF
12	TRBV7-9	TRBJ1-2	ASSLGGLNYGYT
10	TRBV14	TRBJ1-1	ASSQISNEAF
14	TRBV2	TRBJ2-6	ASSEVQGTGANVLT
13	TRBV7-3	TRBJ2-7	ASSLEGTGTYEQY
11	TRBV7-9	TRBJ1-1	ASSSRVDTEAF
18	TRBV28	TRBJ1-5	ASSLYFDRVTRTSNQPQH
17	TRBV24-1	TRBJ2-3	ATSDSPGLAGHSPDTQY
14	TRBV7-2	TRBJ2-3	ASSYRISGPQGTQY
15	TRBV28	TRBJ2-1	ASSSGAAGGPYNEQF
13	TRBV5-1	TRBJ2-3	ASSLEDLYTDTQY
15	TRBV4-3	TRBJ2-1	ASSQLIAGGTYNEQF
14	TRBV10-3	TRBJ2-7	AISEVSGALTPEQY
14	TRBV4-2	TRBJ1-3	ASSQDIQGTGNTIY
13	TRBV7-2	TRBJ2-7	ASSFSTGLGYEQY
13	TRBV6-5	TRBJ1-5	ASSYYRDSNQPQH
14	TRBV27	TRBJ1-1	ASSGQTGALGTEAF
15	TRBV7-2	TRBJ2-5	ASSLGRTSGSEETQY
10	TRBV2	-	ASRLLIYEQY
14	TRBV9	TRBJ2-1	ASARAPGRGAGEQF
9	TRBV5-1	TRBJ2-1	ASSLGGPQF
12	TRBV13	TRBJ1-4	ASSSRDRGEKLF
11	TRBV29-1	TRBJ1-2	SGYQSGDSGYT
12	TRBV6-5	TRBJ2-2	ASNMGRVTGELF
13	TRBV7-9	TRBJ1-1	ASSLSTVMNTEAF
13	TRBV6-5	TRBJ2-7	ASRRRLAESYEQY
13	TRBV25-1	TRBJ1-6	ASRDRGLLGAPLH
11	TRBV5-6	TRBJ2-1	ASAGVSYNEQF
13	TRBV2	TRBJ1-6	ASSDSFPINSPLH
11	TRBV29-1	TRBJ1-2	SVGLYLESGYT
13	TRBV19	TRBJ1-6	ASRTGQKADSPLH
12	TRBV5-6	TRBJ1-5	ASSIGTGRQPQH
11	TRBV19	TRBJ1-5	ASSIRGLQPQH
11	TRBV3-1/TRBV3-2	TRBJ1-1	ASSPTGNTEAF
14	TRBV7-2	TRBJ1-6	ASSARTGSDNSPLH
12	TRBV10-3	TRBJ2-1	AINGGSEAREQF
15	TRBV30	TRBJ1-3	AWSSRQTVDSGNTIY
10	TRBV5-1	TRBJ1-1	ASSLEGTEAF